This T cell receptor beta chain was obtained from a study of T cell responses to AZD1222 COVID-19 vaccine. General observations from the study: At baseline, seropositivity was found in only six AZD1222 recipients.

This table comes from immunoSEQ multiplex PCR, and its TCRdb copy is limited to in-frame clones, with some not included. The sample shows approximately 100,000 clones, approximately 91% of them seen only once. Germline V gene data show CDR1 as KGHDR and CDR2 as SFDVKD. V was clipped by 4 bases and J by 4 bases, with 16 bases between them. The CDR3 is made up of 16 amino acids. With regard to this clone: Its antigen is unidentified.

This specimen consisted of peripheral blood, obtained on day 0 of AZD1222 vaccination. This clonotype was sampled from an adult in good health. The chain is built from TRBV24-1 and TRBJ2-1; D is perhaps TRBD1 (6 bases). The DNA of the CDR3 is TGTGCCACCAGTGACCCCACAGGGAAATCTTACAATGAGCAGTTCTTC. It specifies CATSDPTGKSYNEQFF.